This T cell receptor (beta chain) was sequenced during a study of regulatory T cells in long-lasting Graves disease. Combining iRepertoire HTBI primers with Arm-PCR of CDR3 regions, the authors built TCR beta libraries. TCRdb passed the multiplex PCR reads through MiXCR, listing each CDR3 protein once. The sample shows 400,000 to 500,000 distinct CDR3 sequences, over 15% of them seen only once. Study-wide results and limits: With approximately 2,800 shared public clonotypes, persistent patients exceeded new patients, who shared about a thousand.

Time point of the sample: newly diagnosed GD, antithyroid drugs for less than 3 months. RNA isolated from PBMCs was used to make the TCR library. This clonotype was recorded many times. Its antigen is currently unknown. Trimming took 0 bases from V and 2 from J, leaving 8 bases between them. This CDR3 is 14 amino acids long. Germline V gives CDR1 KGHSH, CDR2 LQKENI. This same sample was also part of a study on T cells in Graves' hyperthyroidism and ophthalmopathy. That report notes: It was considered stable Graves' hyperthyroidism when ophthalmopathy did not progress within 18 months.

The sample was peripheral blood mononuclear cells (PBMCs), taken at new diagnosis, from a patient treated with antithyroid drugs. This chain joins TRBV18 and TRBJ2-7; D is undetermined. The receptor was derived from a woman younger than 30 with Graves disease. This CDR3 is CASSPPHKPYEQYF. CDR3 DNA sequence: TGTGCCAGCTCACCACCGCACAAACCCTACGAGCAGTACTTC.